These 10 T cell receptor beta chains were sequenced from one sample in a study of blood T cell repertoires in COVID-19. Assay: immunoSEQ multiplex PCR; the TCRdb copy retains only in-frame clones and omits some. The table has 150,000 to 170,000 clones, 80% to 90% seen once. The sequencing input was peripheral blood. Receptors were obtained from a woman between 55 and 75 years old with COVID-19, enrolled during active disease.

The chain couples TRBV24-1 to TRBJ2-1; D ambiguous. Germline assignment: CDR1 KGHDR and CDR2 SFDVKD. V lost 4 bases, J lost 5 bases, and 8 bases lay in between. This CDR3 is 13 amino acids long. CDR3 in amino acids: CATSDETNNEQFF. The CDR3 nucleotides read TGTGCCACCAGTGACGAGACAAACAATGAGCAGTTCTTC.

V gene TRBV10-3 combines with J gene TRBJ1-1; TRBD1 matches 7 bases. This CDR3 has 13 amino acids. Germline V lookup: CDR1 ENHRY, CDR2 SYGVKD. After removal of 11 bases from V and 1 base from J, the junction contained 7 bases not matched to a gene. In nucleotides, the CDR3 is TGTGCCGCCCGGGACAGCCAGAACACTGAAGCTTTCTTT. Amino acids: CAARDSQNTEAFF.

The chain couples TRBV11-1 to TRBJ2-3, with TRBD2 matching over 8 bases. Per germline, CDR1 SGHAT and CDR2 FQDESV (reference sequence). This CDR3 has 14 amino acids. With V trimmed by 9 bases and J by 2 bases, 7 bases remained unmatched. The CDR3 here is CASREGLVTDTQYF. The CDR3 DNA is TGTGCCAGTCGGGAGGGACTAGTCACAGATACGCAGTATTTT.

CDR3 protein: CASSLPPSLSNEKLFF. The CDR3 coding sequence is TGTGCCAGCAGCTTACCCCCCTCCCTATCTAATGAAAAACTGTTTTTT. The genes are TRBV7-8 and TRBJ1-4; D uncertain. Looked up from germline, CDR1 is SGHVS and CDR2 is FQNEAQ. Trimming took off 2 bases at V and 3 bases at J, with 13 bases between the two ends. This CDR3 region has 16 residues.

The chain joins TRBV7-9 to TRBJ2-7; TRBD2 agrees at 14 bases. The CDR3 spans 17 residues. With V trimmed by 6 bases and J by 2 bases, 9 bases remained unmatched. Looked up from germline, CDR1 is SEHNR and CDR2 is FQNEAQ (reference sequence). This CDR3 reads CASRSTSGRETAYEQYF. CDR3 coding DNA: TGTGCCAGCAGATCGACTAGCGGGAGGGAAACCGCCTACGAGCAGTACTTC.

The genes are TRBV7-3 and TRBJ2-7, with TRBD1 matching 8 bases. V was pared by 0 bases and J by 5 bases, with 6 bases of the junction left unmatched. Germline V gives CDR1 SGHTA, CDR2 FQGTGA. The length of the CDR3 is 15 residues. This CDR3 is CASSLTGQGGHEQYF. Here the CDR3 DNA reads TGTGCCAGCAGCTTAACTGGACAGGGCGGCCACGAGCAGTACTTC.

The chain has TRBV2 and TRBJ2-2; 11 positions match TRBD2. CDR1 SNHLY and CDR2 FYNNEI come from the germline V gene. This CDR3 has 16 residues. Trimming cost V 7 bases and J 2 bases; bases outside gene matches: 6. The CDR3 DNA follows: TGTGCCAGCAAAAAGACTAGCGGGGTAAACACCGGGGAGCTGTTTTTT. Encoded protein: CASKKTSGVNTGELFF. Together with reference TRBV2 and TRBJ2-2, the CDR3 gives the full variable domain: EPEVTQTPSHQVTQMGQEVILRCVPISNHLYFYWYRQILGQKVEFLVSFYNNEISEKSEIFDDQFSVERPDGSNFTLKIRSTKLEDSAMYFCASKKTSGVNTGELFFGEGSRLTVL.

The chain couples TRBV27 to TRBJ2-7; TRBD1 aligns across 7 bases. The CDR3 totals 14 residues. J was trimmed by 3 bases and V by 5 bases; bases with no gene match: 7. Germline values: CDR1 MNHEY, CDR2 SMNVEV (reference sequence). CDR3 nucleotides: TGTGCCAGCAGTCGACAGGGTAGAGGCTACGAGCAGTACGTC. Translated: CASSRQGRGYEQYV.

The chain couples TRBV7-9 to TRBJ2-6; 9 nucleotides match TRBD1. V was pared by 3 bases and J by 0 bases, with 6 bases of the junction left unmatched. The CDR3 has 18 amino acids. CDR1 and CDR2 (germline): SEHNR, FQNEAQ (reference sequence). The DNA of the CDR3 is TGTGCCAGCAGCTTTGGGACAGGGACACTCTCTGGGGCCAACGTCCTGACTTTC. This translates into CASSFGTGTLSGANVLTF.

The chain combines TRBV12-3 or TRBV12-4 with TRBJ1-2; 8 nucleotides agree with TRBD1. V was clipped by 5 bases and J by 4 bases; unmatched bases: 3. This CDR3 is built from 13 residues. CDR3 in DNA: TGTGCCAGCAGTGGACAGGGCTTCTATGGCTACACCTTC. This encodes CASSGQGFYGYTF.